These 8 T cell receptor beta chains came from one sample sequenced in a study of siplizumab effects on memory and regulatory T cells. TCRdb's copy holds only in-frame clones and misses some; the assay was immunoSEQ multiplex PCR. The profile covers about 97,000 clones, with about 90% appearing a single time and about 1.1% taken by the ten largest. The sequencing input was CD4+ T cells sorted from blood. The receptors come from a human donor in good health.

The chain is built from TRBV5-4 and TRBJ2-7; D is perhaps TRBD2 (6 bases). CDR1 is SGHNT and CDR2 is YYREEE in the germline V gene (reference sequence). The V and J ends lost 0 bases and 6 bases respectively, with 16 bases between them. This CDR3 region has 15 residues. Here the CDR3 DNA reads TGTGCCAGCAGCTTGGGGGTTAGCGGAGACTGCGAGCAGTACTTC. Translating it yields CASSLGVSGDCEQYF.

The rearrangement uses TRBV5-6 and TRBJ2-5, with TRBD2 matching 8 bases. With 2 bases clipped from V and 1 base from J, the junction kept 13 bases outside the gene matches. The CDR3 totals 18 residues. Germline CDR1 and CDR2: SGHDT and YYEEEE. In DNA, the CDR3 is TGTGCCAGCAGCTTAAGGATAGCGGCGGGAGGATTCCAAGAGACCCAGTACTTC. Protein: CASSLRIAAGGFQETQYF. Filled out from reference TRBV5-6 and TRBJ2-5, the complete variable domain reads DAGVTQSPTHLIKTRGQQVTLRCSPKSGHDTVSWYQQALGQGPQFIFQYYEEEERQRGNFPDRFSGHQFPNYSSELNVNALLLGDSALYLCASSLRIAAGGFQETQYFGPGTRLLVL.

The chain employs TRBV2 and TRBJ2-3, with no clear D. The CDR3 has 15 amino acids. Trimming took off 8 bases at V and 1 base at J, with 16 bases between the two ends. Looked up from germline, CDR1 is SNHLY and CDR2 is FYNNEI. The CDR3 DNA reads as TGTGCCAGCTCCCCTTTCCTAGTAGGCACAGATACGCAGTATTTT. Amino acid sequence: CASSPFLVGTDTQYF.

The chain uses TRBV5-1 and TRBJ2-1, with 10 bases fitting TRBD2. The length of the CDR3 is 15 residues. V lost 2 bases and J lost 4; bases outside the gene matches: 3. Germline values: CDR1 SGHRS, CDR2 YFSETQ. CDR3 sequence reads: CASSFSSGSYNEQFF. The CDR3 bases are TGCGCCAGCAGCTTTTCTAGCGGGAGTTACAATGAGCAGTTCTTC.

This chain connects TRBV19 to TRBJ2-4; the D call may be TRBD1 or TRBD2 (6 bases each). V lost 3 bases and J lost 0, with 9 bases in between. Germline V CDR1 and CDR2: LNHDA, SQIVND (reference sequence). This CDR3 has 15 residues. The CDR3 nucleotides read TGTGCCAGTAGTATGCGGGACATAGCCAAAAACATTCAGTACTTC. It specifies CASSMRDIAKNIQYF.

The chain links TRBV28 to TRBJ1-4, with 9 nucleotides matching TRBD1. The CDR3 consists of 16 residues. Germline trimming cut 3 bases from V and 8 bases from J; bases unmatched to any gene: 10. From germline, CDR1 is MDHEN and CDR2 SYDVKM. Here the CDR3 reads CASSFFWTGEREKLFF. The CDR3 region has the DNA TGTGCCAGCAGTTTTTTCTGGACAGGGGAAAGGGAAAAACTGTTTTTT.

The V gene is TRBV28, the J gene TRBJ2-3, with a possible D match to TRBD2 (6 bases). The ends were cut back, 4 bases at V and 6 bases at J, with 20 bases in the middle. Germline CDR1 reads MDHEN; CDR2 reads SYDVKM. The CDR3 runs 16 residues. In DNA, the CDR3 is TGTGCCAGCAGTTCCCTTCGTGGAGGGCCTATCGATACGCAGTATTTT. The encoded protein is CASSSLRGGPIDTQYF.

This clone was seen only once. The chain joins TRBV27 to TRBJ1-4; D gene ambiguous. V was cut by 1 base and J by 4 bases, with 10 bases left in between. CDR1 and CDR2 (germline): MNHEY, SMNVEV (reference sequence). This CDR3 comprises 15 residues. DNA of the CDR3: TGTGCCAGCAGTTTATACGGCAGAAATAATGAAAAACTGTTTTTT. Translated: CASSLYGRNNEKLFF.